Presented here are 10 T cell receptor beta chains from one specimen sequenced in a study of shared clonotypes between healthy human individuals. TCRdb keeps only in-frame clones here, not all; method: immunoSEQ multiplex PCR. Of around 2,000,000 clones in the sample, roughly 95% are singletons; the top ten hold 0.1% to 0.15%. What was sequenced was naive CD4+ T cells sorted from blood. The subset denotes: CD45RA+ positively selected. The source of these receptors is a man younger than 30 in good health.

V gene TRBV4-1 combines with J gene TRBJ1-1; TRBD1 is a possible D gene (6 bases). Trimming left V 2 bases short and J 2 bases short, with 12 bases between. The CDR3 totals 15 residues. Looked up from germline, CDR1 is MGHRA and CDR2 is YSYEKL. The CDR3, as DNA: TGCGCCAGCAGCCAACCGGGACACCCAAACACTGAAGCTTTCTTT. As protein: CASSQPGHPNTEAFF.

J is TRBJ1-5 and V is TRBV28; D remains ambiguous. V lost 6 bases to trimming and J lost 3 bases, with 18 bases between them. CDR1 and CDR2 from the germline V gene are MDHEN and SYDVKM. CDR3 length equals 16 residues. The DNA for the CDR3 is TGTGCCAGCAGCGGCCCCGGTACGGGCTCCAATCAGCCCCAGCATTTT. Translated, it gives CASSGPGTGSNQPQHF.

The rearrangement joins TRBV7-2 to TRBJ2-7; D unclear. CDR1 is SGHTA and CDR2 is FQGNSA in the germline V gene. The CDR3 extends over 13 amino acids. Trimming took 3 bases from V and 4 from J, leaving 10 bases between them. The CDR3 nucleotides read TGTGCCAGCAGCTTCCCAGGTCCTTACGAGCAGTACTTC. This encodes CASSFPGPYEQYF.

The CDR3 sequence is CAWSARGSNYGYTF. The CDR3 DNA reads TGTGCCTGGAGCGCACGGGGCTCTAACTATGGCTACACCTTC. This sequence joins TRBV30 and TRBJ1-2; tentative D call: TRBD1 (5 bases). V shed 3 bases and J shed 0 bases, with 11 bases lying between them. Germline CDR1 GTSNPN, CDR2 SVGIG (reference sequence). The CDR3 loop spans 14 amino acids.

The chain is built from TRBV15 and TRBJ2-7; D is unclear. From germline, CDR1 is LNHNV and CDR2 YYDKDF (reference sequence). The CDR3 loop spans 12 amino acids. Trimming stripped 6 bases from V and 6 bases from J, with 12 bases between. The CDR3, as DNA: TGTGCCACCAGTCCTTACCTGAGCGAGCAGTACTTC. Protein sequence: CATSPYLSEQYF.

V and J are TRBV19 and TRBJ2-1; TRBD2 agrees at 9 bases. In germline, CDR1 is LNHDA, CDR2 SQIVND (reference sequence). Losses at the gene ends were 8 bases for V and 5 bases for J; bases not matched to a gene: 16. The CDR3 totals 17 residues. CDR3 sequence reads: CASQFLAGGRRNNEQFF. In DNA form, the CDR3 reads TGTGCCAGTCAGTTTTTGGCGGGGGGGCGAAGAAACAATGAGCAGTTCTTC.

V usage is TRBV5-1 and J usage is TRBJ1-2; TRBD1 agrees at 8 bases. There are 15 residues in the CDR3. Germline CDR1 is SGHRS and CDR2 is YFSETQ. Trimming removed 0 bases from V and 5 bases from J; junction bases left unmatched: 6. CDR3 in DNA: TGCGCCAGCAGCTTGGGGGACAGGCCGCTTTATGGCTACACCTTC. Residues: CASSLGDRPLYGYTF.

V usage is TRBV28 and J usage is TRBJ2-7; possibly TRBD1 or TRBD2 for D (6 bases each). This CDR3 comprises 16 residues. Germline lookup yields CDR1 MDHEN and CDR2 SYDVKM. The ends were cut back, 5 bases at V and 7 bases at J, with 24 bases in the middle. CDR3 sequence (DNA): TGTGCCAGCAGTCCCCCTAGGTGGGGGGCACCTGGGGAGCAGTACTTC. This sequence encodes CASSPPRWGAPGEQYF.

The rearrangement uses TRBV5-5 and TRBJ2-7; D call uncertain. The CDR3 runs to 13 residues. V dropped 3 bases and J dropped 5 bases, with 12 bases sitting between them. Germline assignment: CDR1 SGHKS and CDR2 YYEKEE (reference sequence). CDR3 amino acids: CASSYPHTDEQYF. The CDR3 DNA follows: TGTGCCAGCAGCTACCCACATACGGACGAGCAGTACTTC.

Turning to this clone: A much larger clone is a single base away; this may be a read error. Lacking the conserved final phenylalanine or tryptophan, this CDR3 likely reflects a read error. CDR3 amino acids: CASPPQGECEQYS. The DNA of the CDR3 is TGTGCCAGTCCGCCTCAGGGGGAGTGCGAGCAGTACTCC. This sequence joins TRBV13 and TRBJ2-7; TRBD1 matches at 7 bases. Trimming at V came to 9 bases and at J to 6 bases, leaving 11 bases not matched to a gene. Germline CDR1 reads PRHDT; CDR2 reads FYEKMQ (reference sequence). This CDR3 contains 13 residues.